These 10 T cell receptor beta chains originate from one sample sequenced in a study of blood T cell repertoires in COVID-19. Some clones are missing from TCRdb's copy, which holds only in-frame ones; the method was immunoSEQ multiplex PCR. The table includes about 260,000 clones, over 75% detected once. The sequenced sample was peripheral blood. These receptors were taken from a human donor in a cohort sampled during active COVID-19.

The chain has TRBV14 and TRBJ2-7, with 8 bases lining up with TRBD2. The germline gives CDR1 SGHDN, CDR2 FVKESK. The CDR3 contains 15 residues. The V segment lost 4 bases and the J segment 0 bases; nucleotides outside the gene matches: 5. The CDR3 coding sequence is TGTGCCAGCAGCCGGCAGCGGGGGTCCTCCTACGAGCAGTACTTC. This encodes CASSRQRGSSYEQYF.

The chain links TRBV5-5 to TRBJ2-1; D gene uncertain. CDR1 is SGHKS, CDR2 YYEKEE, per germline (reference sequence). CDR3 length: 16 residues. V was shortened by 4 bases and J by 2 bases, with 16 bases between the two germline ends. The CDR3 nucleotides read TGTGCCAGCAGCCCTAGAAGAGGTGTTGCCTACAATGAGCAGTTCTTC. As protein: CASSPRRGVAYNEQFF.

This chain connects TRBV5-1 to TRBJ2-3; no definite D call. Trimming shortened V by 0 bases and J by 2 bases, and 13 bases separated the two germline ends. The CDR3 covers 16 residues. The germline V gene encodes CDR1 SGHRS and CDR2 YFSETQ. The CDR3 DNA follows: TGCGCCAGCAGCTTGGCCGACAACGCCCCCACAGATACGCAGTATTTT. As protein: CASSLADNAPTDTQYF.

The chain employs TRBV28 and TRBJ2-7; 13 bases agree with TRBD2. This CDR3 is built from 16 residues. The germline CDR1 and CDR2 sequences are MDHEN and SYDVKM. The V segment lost 6 bases and the J segment 2 bases; nucleotides outside the gene matches: 7. DNA of the CDR3: TGTGCCAGCAGGGGGGGACTAGCGGGGACTACCTACGAGCAGTACTTC. Its protein product is CASRGGLAGTTYEQYF.

The chain couples TRBV28 to TRBJ1-5; D unresolved. Germline values: CDR1 MDHEN, CDR2 SYDVKM. The CDR3 consists of 14 residues. The germline V and J ends were trimmed by 4 bases and 7 bases, with 14 bases remaining between them. The CDR3 sequence: CASSYVRSAQPQHF. CDR3 coding DNA: TGTGCCAGCAGTTATGTGAGGTCCGCGCAGCCCCAGCATTTT. The full variable domain, rest sourced from reference TRBV28 and TRBJ1-5, is DVKVTQSSRYLVKRTGEKVFLECVQDMDHENMFWYRQDPGLGLRLIYFSYDVKMKEKGDIPEGYSVSREKKERFSLILESASTNQTSMYLCASSYVRSAQPQHFGDGTRLSIL.

The chain joins TRBV7-2 to TRBJ1-5; no clear D gene. The CDR3 has 12 residues. Per the germline V gene, CDR1 is SGHTA and CDR2 is FQGNSA. V was cut by 5 bases and J by 7 bases, with 9 bases left in between. CDR3 nucleotide sequence: TGTGCCAGCAGCCTAAGAGGCCAGCCCCAGCATTTT. Its translation: CASSLRGQPQHF.

J is TRBJ1-4 and V is TRBV5-1; D is unclear. There are 14 residues in the CDR3. Trimming took 5 bases from V and 0 from J, leaving 8 bases between them. Germline V CDR1 and CDR2: SGHRS, YFSETQ. In DNA form, the CDR3 reads TGCGCCAGCAGGGCAACTACAACTAATGAAAAACTGTTTTTT. It codes for CASRATTTNEKLFF.

The chain links TRBV5-5 to TRBJ2-7, with D tentatively TRBD1 (5 bases). The CDR3 extends over 17 amino acids. The V end was cut by 4 bases, the J end by 0 bases, with 20 bases between. The germline CDR1 and CDR2 sequences are SGHKS and YYEKEE (reference sequence). The CDR3 loop is CASSKVWARASSYEQYF. CDR3 nucleotide sequence: TGTGCCAGCAGCAAGGTTTGGGCCAGGGCCAGCTCCTACGAGCAGTACTTC.

The chain uses TRBV19 and TRBJ2-2; the match to TRBD1 covers 7 bases. J lost 7 bases, V lost 2 bases, and 1 base had no gene match. The CDR3 sequence is 13 residues long. The germline gives CDR1 LNHDA, CDR2 SQIVND (reference sequence). The CDR3 sequence is CASSIRQGGELFF. CDR3 bases: TGTGCCAGTAGTATACGACAGGGCGGGGAGCTGTTTTTT.

CDR3 protein: CASSLVQGKGYTF. CDR3 DNA sequence: TGTGCCAGCAGCTTAGTACAGGGGAAAGGCTACACCTTC. The chain carries TRBV7-2 and TRBJ1-2, with 7 bases aligning to TRBD1. The length of the CDR3 is 13 residues. The junction had 4 bases not matched to a gene; V was cut back by 1 base and J by 8 bases. Germline-derived CDR1 and CDR2 are SGHTA and FQGNSA.